The 26 T cell receptor beta chains below come from one sample, sequenced in a study of blood T cells in healthy people across ages. Combining a sample-barcoded 5' primer with a J-beta primer mix, a second PCR ran for about 6 to 11 cycles. MiXCR, applied by TCRdb to the 5' RACE reads, yields one record per CDR3 protein. The sample has about 720,000 distinct CDR3 sequences, just under 25% seen once; the top ten hold 3.7%. This same sample was also taken into another study, of T cells of mothers and their children.

The sample taken for sequencing was blood. These receptors were obtained from a boy aged 10-17 years in good health.

The rearrangement links TRBV4-3 to TRBJ2-7; perhaps D is TRBD1 or TRBD2 (6 bases each). This CDR3 spans 16 amino acids. Germline lookup yields CDR1 LGHNA and CDR2 YSLEER. The ends were cut back, 0 bases at V and 5 bases at J, with 17 bases in the middle. The CDR3: CASSQDGRGRFHEQYF. CDR3 nucleotides: TGCGCCAGCAGCCAAGATGGCCGGGGGCGCTTTCACGAGCAGTACTTC.

The gene calls are TRBV20-1 and TRBJ2-5, with a tentative D call TRBD1 (6 bases). Trimming left V 5 bases short and J 4 bases short, with 20 bases between. This CDR3 region has 15 residues. Germline CDR1 reads DFQATT; CDR2 reads SNEGSKA (reference sequence). This chain's CDR3 is CSAQDQSTGIETQYF. The CDR3, as DNA: TGCAGTGCTCAGGACCAATCTACAGGGATAGAGACCCAGTACTTC.

This clonotype showed up just a few times. This sequence joins TRBV7-2 and TRBJ2-7; D is unclear. Per germline, CDR1 SGHTA and CDR2 FQGNSA. The CDR3 spans 15 residues. V was clipped by 3 bases and J by 3 bases, with 15 bases between them. CDR3 DNA sequence: TGTGCCAGCAGCTTTACCCCGGGTTTCAACTACGAGCAGTACTTC. It codes for CASSFTPGFNYEQYF.

This clonotype was seen a handful of times. The chain is built from TRBV7-9 and TRBJ1-1; TRBD1 matches 7 bases. From germline, CDR1 is SEHNR and CDR2 FQNEAQ (reference sequence). CDR3 length: 14 amino acids. V shed 5 bases, J shed 2 bases, and the junction held 5 bases outside the gene matches. CDR3: CASSRDSGNTEAFF. The CDR3 nucleotides are TGTGCCAGCAGCCGGGACAGTGGAAACACTGAAGCTTTCTTT.

V gene TRBV6-6 combines with J gene TRBJ1-4; D perhaps matches TRBD1 (6 bases). The V gene lost 2 bases and the J gene lost 6 bases, with 10 bases spanning the gap. This CDR3 contains 14 residues. Germline V gene lookup returns CDR1 MNHNY and CDR2 SVGAGI (reference sequence). DNA of the CDR3: TGTGCCAGCAGTTACAGGGGGATAGATGAAAAACTGTTTTTT. It is translated as CASSYRGIDEKLFF.

Turning to this clonotype: Relative to the germline gene, one junction end is altered; a read error may explain this. V is TRBV18 and J is TRBJ2-6; TRBD1 is a possible D gene (5 bases). The CDR3 spans 13 residues. In germline, CDR1 is KGHSH, CDR2 LQKENI. CDR3 coding DNA: TGTGCCAGCTCACCATCTGGGGCCAACGCCCTGACTTTC. Encoded protein: CASSPSGANALTF.

This clonotype was observed a few times. The gene calls are TRBV7-2 and TRBJ2-4; the match to TRBD1 covers 8 bases. J lost 10 bases, V lost 4 bases, and 9 bases had no gene match. Germline V gene sequence: CDR1 SGHTA, CDR2 FQGNSA. This CDR3 is built from 14 residues. The CDR3 region has the DNA TGTGCCAGCAGCTCCCGCGGGACAGGCCCTATTCAGTACTTC. It translates to CASSSRGTGPIQYF. Full variable domain (missing parts from reference TRBV7-2 and TRBJ2-4): GAGVSQSPSNKVTEKGKDVELRCDPISGHTALYWYRQSLGQGLEFLIYFQGNSAPDKSGLPSDRFSAERTGGSVSTLTIQRTQQEDSAVYLCASSSRGTGPIQYFGAGTRLSVL.

The sample holds a few counts of this clonotype. The chain recombines TRBV13 with TRBJ2-5; 9 positions match TRBD2. Unmatched junction bases numbered 8, after V lost 5 bases and J lost 4 bases. CDR3 length: 15 amino acids. CDR1 is PRHDT, CDR2 FYEKMQ, per germline (reference sequence). CDR3 bases: TGTGCCAGCAGCCAGTATAGCGGGAGAGGAGAGACCCAGTACTTC. The encoded protein is CASSQYSGRGETQYF.

The chain carries TRBV20-1 and TRBJ2-7; D is ambiguous. The CDR3 totals 12 residues. The germline V and J ends were trimmed by 3 bases and 7 bases, with 13 bases remaining between them. CDR1 DFQATT and CDR2 SNEGSKA come from the germline V gene (reference sequence). CDR3 in DNA: TGCAGTGCTAGCAGTGGGCTGCGGGAGCAGTACTTC. Protein sequence: CSASSGLREQYF.

This clonotype was counted between two and nine times. The chain is built from TRBV28 and TRBJ2-1; TRBD2 matches at 7 bases. V lost 5 bases and J lost 5; bases outside the gene matches: 9. The CDR3 runs 15 residues. Germline CDR1 and CDR2: MDHEN and SYDVKM. In nucleotides, the CDR3 is TGTGCCAGCAGTAGGGCGGGAGTGATAAACAATGAGCAGTTCTTC. This codes for CASSRAGVINNEQFF.

This clonotype appeared a few times. One junction end disagrees with the germline gene, perhaps due to a read error. This sequence joins TRBV29-1 and TRBJ2-7, with TRBD1 matching 7 bases. This CDR3 has 13 amino acids. Germline lookup yields CDR1 SQVTM and CDR2 ANQGSEA. CDR3 loop: CSVIRDSEYEQHF. CDR3 bases: TGCAGCGTAATCCGGGACAGCGAGTACGAGCAGCACTTC.

The chain combines TRBV6-5 with TRBJ2-5, with 10 bases aligning to TRBD2. The closer fit of TRBJ2-7 to the DNA end suggests the J call may be wrong. The CDR3 totals 14 residues. Germline V gene lookup returns CDR1 MNHEY and CDR2 SVGAGI. The DNA for the CDR3 is TGTGCCAGCAGTCGGACTAGCGGCGTCTACGAGCAGTACTTC. Its translation is CASSRTSGVYEQYF.

The CDR3 sequence: CASSEGQFGTGNTIYF. The CDR3, as DNA: TGTGCCAGCAGTGAAGGGCAGTTTGGGACCGGAAACACCATATATTTT. V gene TRBV25-1 combines with J gene TRBJ1-3, with a tentative D call TRBD1 (5 bases). V was shortened by 2 bases and J by 4 bases, with 15 bases between the two germline ends. CDR1 is MGHDK and CDR2 is SYGVNS in the germline V gene. The CDR3 is made up of 16 amino acids.

The chain joins TRBV5-1 to TRBJ2-5, with D unclear. The J call could be wrong; TRBJ2-7 is a better fit for the DNA end. Germline CDR1 is SGHRS and CDR2 is YFSETQ. This CDR3 spans 14 amino acids. The CDR3 region is CASSSQGGSYEQYF. In DNA, the CDR3 is TGCGCCAGCAGCTCGCAAGGCGGCTCCTACGAGCAGTACTTC.

The chain uses TRBV6-1 and TRBJ1-2; D remains ambiguous. The ends were cut back, 4 bases at V and 4 bases at J, with 22 bases in the middle. Germline lookup yields CDR1 MNHNS and CDR2 SASEGT. The CDR3 spans 17 residues. DNA of the CDR3: TGTGCCAGCAGTGCGGAGTTCCCGGCCCCTGGGGTCTATGGCTACACCTTC. Protein product: CASSAEFPAPGVYGYTF.

This clonotype was seen more than once but under ten times. The J gene is TRBJ2-4, the V gene TRBV25-1; D may be TRBD2 (7 bases). V dropped 2 bases and J dropped 5 bases, with 13 bases sitting between them. The CDR3 extends over 15 amino acids. Germline lookup yields CDR1 MGHDK and CDR2 SYGVNS. CDR3 nucleotide sequence: TGTGCCAGCAGTGAAGGGGGGGCTCGGGAAAACATTCAGTACTTC. Protein product: CASSEGGARENIQYF.

The table lists this clonotype with a few counts. The chain couples TRBV9 to TRBJ2-4, with D possibly called TRBD1 or TRBD2 (5 bases each). The CDR3 totals 13 residues. Trimming shortened V by 3 bases and J by 7 bases, and 11 bases separated the two germline ends. The germline V gene has CDR1 SGDLS and CDR2 YYNGEE. CDR3 DNA: TGTGCCAGCAGCGGGAGAGGGGAGAACATTCAGTACTTC. This sequence encodes CASSGRGENIQYF.

V is TRBV7-2 and J is TRBJ1-2, with no clear D. Germline-derived CDR1 and CDR2 are SGHTA and FQGNSA. This CDR3 has 16 amino acids. Trimming took 1 base from V and 0 from J, leaving 12 bases between them. The CDR3 DNA sequence: TGTGCCAGCAGCTTAGTATCAACAGTCTCTAACTATGGCTACACCTTC. This codes for CASSLVSTVSNYGYTF.

This clonotype was detected once. The genes are TRBV19 and TRBJ2-7, with 8 bases that match TRBD1. The germline gives CDR1 LNHDA, CDR2 SQIVND (reference sequence). Losses at the gene ends were 5 bases for V and 5 bases for J; bases not matched to a gene: 5. This CDR3 has 13 residues. Here the CDR3 reads CASSADRDHEQYF. CDR3 DNA sequence: TGTGCCAGTAGTGCGGACAGGGACCACGAGCAGTACTTC.

The chain recombines TRBV4-3 with TRBJ2-7; TRBD2 aligns across 8 bases. The junction had 10 bases not matched to a gene; V was cut back by 2 bases and J by 4 bases. The CDR3 loop spans 16 amino acids. The germline V gene encodes CDR1 LGHNA and CDR2 YSLEER. The chain's CDR3 is CASSQFQRTSRYEQYF. The CDR3 coding sequence is TGCGCCAGCAGCCAATTTCAGAGGACTAGCCGGTACGAGCAGTACTTC.

This clonotype was seen many times. V usage is TRBV7-9 and J usage is TRBJ2-7; D may be TRBD1 (5 bases). The V and J ends lost 5 bases and 2 bases respectively, with 13 bases between them. The CDR3 runs to 14 residues. Germline-derived CDR1 and CDR2 are SEHNR and FQNEAQ (reference sequence). CDR3 in amino acids: CASSLLTVPYEQYF. Here the CDR3 DNA reads TGTGCCAGCAGCCTACTGACAGTTCCCTACGAGCAGTACTTC.

The V call is TRBV9, the J call TRBJ2-1, with 8 bases fitting TRBD2. CDR3 size: 16 residues. CDR1 is SGDLS and CDR2 is YYNGEE in the germline V gene. V trimming: 3 bases; J trimming: 0 bases; junction bases outside the gene matches: 5. CDR3 nucleotides: TGTGCCAGCAGCGGGAGCGGGGGAGGCTCCTACAATGAGCAGTTCTTC. As protein: CASSGSGGGSYNEQFF.

This clonotype has only a few counts. V gene TRBV9 combines with J gene TRBJ2-5; no clear D. The end of the DNA aligns better with TRBJ2-7, so the J call may be wrong. CDR3 length: 14 residues. Germline V lookup: CDR1 SGDLS, CDR2 YYNGEE. The CDR3 DNA follows: TGTGCCAGCAGCACGGGTGGCAGCAGCTACGAGCAGTACTTC. This encodes CASSTGGSSYEQYF.

About this clonotype itself: The junction shows a germline mismatch at one end, possibly a read error. This chain joins TRBV15 and TRBJ1-2; D may be TRBD1 (6 bases). The CDR3 is 15 residues long. Germline V lookup: CDR1 LNHNV, CDR2 YYDKDF (reference sequence). The CDR3 region is CATSTDRSYFYGYTF. The CDR3 bases are TGTGCCACAAGCACCGACAGGTCTTACTTCTATGGCTACACCTTC.

This clonotype was recorded at least ten times. The genes are TRBV20-1 and TRBJ2-5; the D gene is possibly TRBD2 (7 bases). The ends were cut back, 6 bases at V and 5 bases at J, with 16 bases in the middle. The CDR3 loop spans 13 amino acids. The germline CDR1 and CDR2 sequences are DFQATT and SNEGSKA (reference sequence). Here the CDR3 DNA reads TGCAGTGCCCAACGGGGGCGGGAGGAGACCCAGTACTTC. This translates into CSAQRGREETQYF.

The V call is TRBV9, the J call TRBJ2-7; 9 bases line up with TRBD2. The V gene's germline CDR1 is SGDLS and CDR2 YYNGEE. The CDR3 is 17 residues long. J was trimmed by 0 bases and V by 0 bases; bases with no gene match: 7. The CDR3, as DNA: TGTGCCAGCAGCGTAGGCGCTAGCGGGGCGATCTCCTACGAGCAGTACTTC. Translation: CASSVGASGAISYEQYF.